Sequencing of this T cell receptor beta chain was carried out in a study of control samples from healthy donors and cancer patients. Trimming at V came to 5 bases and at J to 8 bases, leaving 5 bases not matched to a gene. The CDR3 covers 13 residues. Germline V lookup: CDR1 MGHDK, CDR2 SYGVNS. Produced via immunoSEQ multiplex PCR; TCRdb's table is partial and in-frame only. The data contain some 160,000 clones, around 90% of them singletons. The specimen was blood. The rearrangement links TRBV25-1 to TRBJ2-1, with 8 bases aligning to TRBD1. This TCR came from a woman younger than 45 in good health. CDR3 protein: CASSPTGVDEQFF. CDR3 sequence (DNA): TGTGCCAGCAGTCCGACAGGGGTCGATGAGCAGTTCTTC.